One and the same sample provided the 32 T cell receptor beta chains below, sequenced in a study of spatial heterogeneity in lung cancer. The study, taken as a whole, reports: Tumor mutation counts were tracked by expanded intratumoral alpha and beta TCR counts.

Each CDR3 protein gets one entry after TCRdb re-called the 5' RACE reads with MiXCR. The table records around 100,000 distinct CDR3 sequences, approximately 4.7% of them present only once. Documented time point: sample taken at primary tumor resection. These receptors have no known antigen. Sequenced material: lung tumor tissue, taken at surgery. The receptors were sampled from a male donor with early-stage non-small cell lung cancer.

In its sample, this clonotype was seen many times. The J gene is TRBJ1-5, the V gene TRBV3-1; D remains ambiguous. Trimming shortened V by 5 bases and J by 7 bases, and 15 bases separated the two germline ends. Germline loops: CDR1 LGHDT, CDR2 YNNKEL (reference sequence). The CDR3 has 14 residues. This CDR3 is CASSFSGEYQPQHF. The CDR3 coding sequence is TGTGCCAGCAGCTTTAGTGGGGAATACCAGCCCCAGCATTTT.

V is TRBV27 and J is TRBJ1-5, with D possibly matching TRBD1 (6 bases). Trimming cost V 5 bases and J 6 bases, with 11 bases left between them. CDR3 length: 13 amino acids. Germline V lookup: CDR1 MNHEY, CDR2 SMNVEV (reference sequence). The CDR3: CASSGTSGQPQHF. The DNA for the CDR3 is TGTGCCAGCAGTGGGACATCTGGTCAGCCCCAGCATTTT.

This clonotype has a count of ten or more. The genes are TRBV6-2 or TRBV6-3 and TRBJ1-6; D is ambiguous. The CDR3 is made up of 15 amino acids. Germline assignment: CDR1 MNHEY and CDR2 SVGEGT. Trimming stripped 7 bases from V and 6 bases from J, with 16 bases between. CDR3 residues: CASNQVGRSNSPLHF. The CDR3 nucleotides are TGTGCCAGCAACCAGGTCGGGCGAAGTAATTCACCCCTCCACTTT.

This clonotype was picked up many times. The chain employs TRBV27 and TRBJ2-5; 9 bases map to TRBD2. Germline loops: CDR1 MNHEY, CDR2 SMNVEV (reference sequence). The CDR3 has 15 amino acids. J gave up 4 bases and V 5 bases, and 8 bases lay outside the gene matches. The CDR3 nucleotides read TGTGCCAGCAGTCCCATCGGACTAGCGCCAGAGACCCAGTACTTC. This codes for CASSPIGLAPETQYF.

This clonotype was counted ten times or more. The J gene is TRBJ1-6, the V gene TRBV28, with 9 bases identical to TRBD1. This CDR3 spans 19 amino acids. CDR1 and CDR2 (germline): MDHEN, SYDVKM. J was trimmed by 0 bases and V by 7 bases; bases with no gene match: 13. CDR3 region: CASTPTAGTGSSYNSPLHF. The CDR3 coding sequence is TGTGCCAGCACTCCTACGGCCGGGACAGGGAGCTCCTATAATTCACCCCTCCACTTT. The full variable domain, rest sourced from reference TRBV28 and TRBJ1-6, is DVKVTQSSRYLVKRTGEKVFLECVQDMDHENMFWYRQDPGLGLRLIYFSYDVKMKEKGDIPEGYSVSREKKERFSLILESASTNQTSMYLCASTPTAGTGSSYNSPLHFGNGTRLTVT.

The V gene is TRBV5-1, the J gene TRBJ2-1; tentative D call: TRBD2 (5 bases). Trimming pared 5 bases from V and 4 bases from J, leaving 13 bases between. Looked up from germline, CDR1 is SGHRS and CDR2 is YFSETQ. CDR3 length: 14 residues. The DNA of the CDR3 is TGCGCCAGCAGAAGCGGCCACACTTACAATGAGCAGTTCTTC. Amino acids: CASRSGHTYNEQFF.

This clonotype was seen ten or more times. DNA of the CDR3: TGCGCCAGCAGAATACAGGGGGCGGGAACTGAAGCTTTCTTT. Its protein is CASRIQGAGTEAFF. This chain links TRBV5-1 with TRBJ1-1; the match to TRBD1 covers 9 bases. After removal of 5 bases from V and 5 bases from J, the junction contained 7 bases not matched to a gene. The germline gives CDR1 SGHRS, CDR2 YFSETQ. The CDR3 loop spans 14 amino acids. The variable domain in full, with the rest retrieved from reference TRBV5-1 and TRBJ1-1, is KAGVTQTPRYLIKTRGQQVTLSCSPISGHRSVSWYQQTPGQGLQFLFEYFSETQRNKGNFPGRFSGRQFSNSRSEMNVSTLELGDSALYLCASRIQGAGTEAFFGQGTRLTVV.

This clonotype came up many times. V is TRBV29-1 and J is TRBJ2-1, with TRBD2 identical over 11 bases. Germline values: CDR1 SQVTM, CDR2 ANQGSEA. V shed 6 bases and J 4 bases; nucleotides not matched to a gene: 8. This CDR3 spans 15 amino acids. CDR3 in DNA: TGCAGCGTAGGATCTAGCGGGAGGCCTTACAATGAGCAGTTCTTC. Protein sequence: CSVGSSGRPYNEQFF.

This clonotype was counted many times. The J gene is TRBJ1-5, the V gene TRBV7-2; 7 bases fit TRBD1. CDR1 is SGHTA, CDR2 FQGNSA, per germline. V shed 8 bases and J 4 bases; nucleotides not matched to a gene: 8. CDR3 length equals 14 residues. CDR3 loop: CASSRQGDNQPQHF. The DNA for the CDR3 is TGTGCCAGCTCCCGACAGGGAGATAATCAGCCCCAGCATTTT.

There are many counts of this clonotype. The chain joins TRBV10-3 to TRBJ2-7, with 7 bases fitting TRBD1. Germline V lookup: CDR1 ENHRY, CDR2 SYGVKD. CDR3 length: 12 amino acids. V lost 10 bases to trimming and J lost 3 bases; unmatched junction nucleotides: 6. The CDR3 DNA follows: TGTGCCACGGGACAGATCCTCTACGAGCAGTACTTC. It codes for CATGQILYEQYF.

This clonotype was counted many times. This chain links TRBV4-1 with TRBJ2-1; a possible D gene is TRBD2 (6 bases). CDR3 size: 13 residues. V lost 3 bases and J lost 13, with 16 bases in between. Germline V CDR1 and CDR2: MGHRA, YSYEKL. CDR3 coding DNA: TGCGCCAGCAGCCAGGAGATCCGGGACTCCCAGTTCTTC. It codes for CASSQEIRDSQFF.

This clonotype was found many times. V gene TRBV27 combines with J gene TRBJ2-3; unclear D gene. The germline V gene encodes CDR1 MNHEY and CDR2 SMNVEV (reference sequence). Trimming removed 5 bases at V and 0 bases at J, with 12 bases between. There are 15 residues in the CDR3. The CDR3 protein is CASSPFSGSTDTQYF. The CDR3 nucleotides are TGTGCCAGCAGTCCCTTCTCCGGAAGCACAGATACGCAGTATTTT.

This clonotype was detected only a few times. The chain employs TRBV5-1 and TRBJ2-7; unclear D gene. The V end was cut by 4 bases, the J end by 3 bases, with 14 bases between. CDR1 is SGHRS and CDR2 is YFSETQ in the germline V gene. The CDR3 is 14 amino acids. CDR3 loop: CASSPVPPSYEQYF. The CDR3 DNA reads as TGCGCCAGCAGCCCTGTCCCGCCCAGCTACGAGCAGTACTTC.

This clonotype has a handful of counts. The V gene is TRBV6-6, the J gene TRBJ1-2; unclear D gene. Germline V gene data show CDR1 as MNHNY and CDR2 as SVGAGI (reference sequence). V lost 8 bases to trimming and J lost 4 bases, with 11 bases between them. This CDR3 spans 12 amino acids. The chain's CDR3 is CASWKESYGYTF. The CDR3, as DNA: TGTGCCAGCTGGAAAGAGAGCTATGGCTACACCTTC.

This clonotype was seen many times. The rearrangement uses TRBV20-1 and TRBJ2-3, with D possibly being TRBD1 or TRBD2 (5 bases each). The CDR3 has 10 residues. From germline, CDR1 is DFQATT and CDR2 SNEGSKA (reference sequence). The CDR3 DNA reads TGCAGCTCGGGACCTGGTACGCAGTATTTT. Protein: CSSGPGTQYF.

The sample holds many counts of this clonotype. V gene TRBV18 combines with J gene TRBJ2-7; the D gene is possibly TRBD1 (7 bases). The germline CDR1 and CDR2 sequences are KGHSH and LQKENI. V was pared by 5 bases and J by 1 base, with 12 bases between. The CDR3 loop spans 14 amino acids. CDR3 loop: CASSGGTVSYEQYF. The CDR3 DNA sequence: TGTGCCAGCTCAGGGGGGACAGTTTCCTACGAGCAGTACTTC.

This clonotype was seen a handful of times. V is TRBV2 and J is TRBJ1-1; the D gene is possibly TRBD1 (5 bases). Trimming stripped 3 bases from V and 5 bases from J, with 13 bases between. The CDR3 covers 14 residues. CDR1 is SNHLY, CDR2 FYNNEI, per germline. The CDR3 DNA follows: TGTGCCAGCAGTGACGGGGCCATAGGGACTGAAGCTTTCTTT. It encodes CASSDGAIGTEAFF.

This clonotype occurred many times. The CDR3 spells CASSPTLVRAGISSYNEQFF. The CDR3 nucleotides are TGTGCCAGCAGTCCCACCTTGGTGAGAGCGGGGATTAGCTCCTACAATGAGCAGTTCTTC. The chain has TRBV27 and TRBJ2-1, with 7 bases aligning to TRBD2. Germline trimming cut 5 bases from V and 0 bases from J; bases unmatched to any gene: 19. The CDR3 spans 20 residues. CDR1 is MNHEY and CDR2 is SMNVEV in the germline V gene (reference sequence).

This clonotype has a count of ten or more. V gene TRBV7-9 combines with J gene TRBJ2-2, with a weak D call TRBD1 (6 bases). The V end lost 6 bases, the J end lost 7 bases, and 15 bases lay between the germline ends. CDR3 size: 14 residues. CDR1 is SEHNR and CDR2 is FQNEAQ in the germline V gene (reference sequence). The CDR3 DNA sequence: TGTGCCAGCAGAAATGATCGGGACATCGGGGAGCTGTTTTTT. Translating gives CASRNDRDIGELFF. The variable domain in full, with the rest retrieved from reference TRBV7-9 and TRBJ2-2, is DTGVSQNPRHKITKRGQNVTFRCDPISEHNRLYWYRQTLGQGPEFLTYFQNEAQLEKSRLLSDRFSAERPKGSFSTLEIQRTEQGDSAMYLCASRNDRDIGELFFGEGSRLTVL.

This sequence joins TRBV11-3 and TRBJ2-5, with 13 bases fitting TRBD2. Germline V gene sequence: CDR1 SGHNT, CDR2 YENEEA. The V segment lost 1 base and the J segment 1 base; nucleotides outside the gene matches: 6. The CDR3 spans 18 residues. Here the CDR3 reads CASSLGRLAGGFQETQYF. The CDR3 DNA sequence: TGTGCCAGCAGCTTAGGCCGACTAGCGGGAGGCTTCCAAGAGACCCAGTACTTC.

This clonotype showed up many times. The J gene is TRBJ2-2, the V gene TRBV28; the match to TRBD2 covers 7 bases. The CDR3 length is 17 residues. The germline CDR1 and CDR2 sequences are MDHEN and SYDVKM. The ends lost 5 bases at V and 5 bases at J; junction bases unmatched: 14. CDR3 DNA sequence: TGTGCCAGCAGTACCCGCCCTTGGGAGGGGTCTACCGGGGAGCTGTTTTTT. This translates into CASSTRPWEGSTGELFF.

This clonotype was recorded many times. The chain combines TRBV5-1 with TRBJ2-5; D gene unclear. The CDR3 totals 13 residues. Germline V gene lookup returns CDR1 SGHRS and CDR2 YFSETQ. Trimming stripped 4 bases from V and 2 bases from J, with 9 bases between. The CDR3 here is CASSLQSQETQYF. CDR3 coding DNA: TGCGCCAGCAGCCTACAGAGTCAAGAGACCCAGTACTTC.

This clonotype was recorded at least ten times. This chain connects TRBV5-6 to TRBJ2-3, with 7 bases lining up with TRBD2. CDR3 length equals 15 residues. CDR1 SGHDT and CDR2 YYEEEE come from the germline V gene. V lost 4 bases to trimming and J lost 2 bases; unmatched junction nucleotides: 7. The CDR3 spells CASSILAVFTDTQYF. The CDR3 DNA is TGTGCCAGCAGCATCCTAGCGGTATTCACAGATACGCAGTATTTT.

This clonotype was detected ten times or more. This chain connects TRBV27 to TRBJ2-1; the D is unclear. Trimming left V 2 bases short and J 7 bases short, with 9 bases between. The CDR3 runs 13 residues. Per the germline V gene, CDR1 is MNHEY and CDR2 is SMNVEV (reference sequence). CDR3 residues: CASSLIRQNEQFF. In nucleotides, the CDR3 is TGTGCCAGCAGTTTAATACGGCAGAATGAGCAGTTCTTC.

This clonotype has at least ten counts. The CDR3, as DNA: TGTGCCAGCAGCCCGACTGGGGGGCCCGGGGAGCTGTTTTTT. Translated, it gives CASSPTGGPGELFF. The chain has TRBV27 and TRBJ2-2; the D gene could be TRBD1 or TRBD2 (6 bases each). CDR1 MNHEY and CDR2 SMNVEV come from the germline V gene (reference sequence). This CDR3 is 14 amino acids long. V lost 6 bases and J lost 6, with 14 bases in between.

This clonotype was counted only a few times. Relative to the germline gene, one junction end is altered; a read error may explain this. The CDR3 sequence is CASSPLPVRDRGFWNF. The CDR3, as DNA: TGTGCCAGCAGCCCGCTACCCGTCCGGGACAGGGGTTTCTGGAACTTC. The J gene is TRBJ2-7, the V gene TRBV7-9, with TRBD1 matching 10 bases. This CDR3 contains 16 residues. In germline, CDR1 is SEHNR, CDR2 FQNEAQ (reference sequence).

This clonotype has only a few counts. The chain links TRBV7-9 to TRBJ1-5; D may be TRBD1 (6 bases). This CDR3 region has 16 residues. V gave up 3 bases and J gave up 0 bases, with 12 bases separating them. Germline V CDR1 and CDR2: SEHNR, FQNEAQ (reference sequence). CDR3 in amino acids: CASSFKGGGSNQPQHF. The CDR3 DNA reads TGTGCCAGCAGCTTTAAGGGGGGAGGTAGCAATCAGCCCCAGCATTTT.

There are many counts of this clonotype. V gene TRBV5-4 combines with J gene TRBJ2-7; D unresolved. Trimming took off 0 bases at V and 3 bases at J, with 7 bases between the two ends. Per the germline V gene, CDR1 is SGHNT and CDR2 is YYREEE (reference sequence). The CDR3 length is 13 residues. Here the CDR3 DNA reads TGTGCCAGCAGCTTGGGGCCTATCTACGAGCAGTACTTC. Translating gives CASSLGPIYEQYF.

This clonotype was observed a handful of times. CDR3 sequence (DNA): TGTGCCAGCAGTCAGATTGGTCTCGGGTCGGCCAAAAACATTCAGTACTTC. Amino acid sequence: CASSQIGLGSAKNIQYF. This sequence joins TRBV12-3 or TRBV12-4 and TRBJ2-4; D is ambiguous. This CDR3 region has 17 residues. V lost 5 bases and J lost 1, with 18 bases in between.

The chain employs TRBV30 and TRBJ1-6; D unclear. Germline V gives CDR1 GTSNPN, CDR2 SVGIG (reference sequence). The CDR3 has 19 amino acids. Trimming cost V 0 bases and J 2 bases, with 20 bases left between them. This chain's CDR3 is CAWSVLGISPTTYNSPLHF. CDR3 in DNA: TGTGCCTGGAGTGTACTGGGGATTTCCCCGACCACCTATAATTCACCCCTCCACTTT. Looking up the rest from reference TRBV30 and TRBJ1-6 gives the full variable domain: SQTIHQWPATLVQPVGSPLSLECTVEGTSNPNLYWYRQAAGRGLQLLFYSVGIGQISSEVPQNLSASRPQDRQFILSSKKLLLSDSGFYLCAWSVLGISPTTYNSPLHFGNGTRLTVT.

This clonotype was recorded many times. The chain is built from TRBV18 and TRBJ2-3, with TRBD2 matching 8 bases. Losses at the gene ends were 2 bases for V and 1 base for J; bases not matched to a gene: 5. The CDR3 runs 16 residues. Germline V gene data show CDR1 as KGHSH and CDR2 as LQKENI. The CDR3 protein is CASSPRVTSGTDTQYF. CDR3 bases: TGTGCCAGCTCACCAAGGGTGACTAGCGGCACAGATACGCAGTATTTT.

This clonotype has at least ten counts. This rearrangement joins TRBV11-2 to TRBJ2-1; 10 bases are shared with TRBD2. This CDR3 region has 17 residues. Germline assignment: CDR1 SGHAT and CDR2 FQNNGV. The V and J ends lost 3 bases and 8 bases, in that order; junction bases with no gene match: 13. The CDR3 bases are TGTGCCAGCAGCTTTCTTTCGGCTGCTAGCGGGAGCGATGAGCAGTTCTTC. This sequence encodes CASSFLSAASGSDEQFF.